A single sample is the source of the 21 T cell receptor beta chains below, sequenced in a study of shared clonotypes between healthy human individuals. The data were produced by immunoSEQ multiplex PCR, yet TCRdb's version contains in-frame clones alone and is incomplete. The sample has hundreds of thousands of clones, around 78% seen once. Specimen: PBMCs. The receptors shown here come from a woman aged 40 to 55 in good health. Some clones in this sample may be carry-over from other donors' samples.

The chain is built from TRBV18 and TRBJ2-5; the match to TRBD1 covers 10 bases. CDR1 KGHSH and CDR2 LQKENI come from the germline V gene. This CDR3 has 15 amino acids. The ends lost 2 bases at V and 3 bases at J; junction bases unmatched: 3. This CDR3 reads CASSPSTGGEETQYF. In DNA, the CDR3 is TGTGCCAGCTCACCATCGACAGGGGGCGAAGAGACCCAGTACTTC.

This clone was detected only once. The V and J genes are TRBV27 and TRBJ1-2; D possibly corresponds to TRBD1 (5 bases). Germline V gene data show CDR1 as MNHEY and CDR2 as SMNVEV (reference sequence). The CDR3 runs 16 residues. V was clipped by 4 bases and J by 3 bases, with 18 bases between them. CDR3 residues: CASSSLHLPGHYGYTF. CDR3 nucleotides: TGTGCCAGCAGTTCCCTACACCTCCCGGGACACTATGGCTACACCTTC.

The CDR3 region is CASSSGSYEQYF. CDR3 in DNA: TGTGCCAGCAGCTCGGGCAGCTACGAGCAGTACTTC. The chain carries TRBV9 and TRBJ2-7, with D uncertain. Germline V gene sequence: CDR1 SGDLS, CDR2 YYNGEE. The CDR3 is made up of 12 amino acids. Trimming shortened V by 4 bases and J by 3 bases, and 8 bases separated the two germline ends. Full variable domain (rest looked up from reference TRBV9 and TRBJ2-7): DSGVTQTPKHLITATGQRVTLRCSPRSGDLSVYWYQQSLDQGLQFLIQYYNGEERAKGNILERFSAQQFPDLHSELNLSSLELGDSALYFCASSSGSYEQYFGPGTRLTVT.

A few counts support this clone. This chain connects TRBV5-4 to TRBJ2-7; 9 positions agree with TRBD2. There are 15 residues in the CDR3. Germline assignment: CDR1 SGHNT and CDR2 YYREEE (reference sequence). V trimming: 2 bases; J trimming: 0 bases; junction bases outside the gene matches: 3. As DNA, the CDR3 is TGTGCCAGCAGCTTAGGGACTAGCTACTCCTACGAGCAGTACTTC. As protein: CASSLGTSYSYEQYF.

V gene TRBV10-2 combines with J gene TRBJ1-2, with 8 bases fitting TRBD1. The CDR3 length is 13 residues. V was clipped by 6 bases and J by 4 bases; unmatched bases: 4. Germline loops: CDR1 WSHSY, CDR2 SAAADI. CDR3 nucleotide sequence: TGCGCCAGCAGCCTTACAGGGGGCTATGGCTACACCTTC. Translating gives CASSLTGGYGYTF.

This chain links TRBV19 with TRBJ1-2; 7 bases map to TRBD1. The V segment lost 1 base and the J segment 6 bases; nucleotides outside the gene matches: 11. Per the germline V gene, CDR1 is LNHDA and CDR2 is SQIVND (reference sequence). The CDR3 spans 16 residues. In DNA, the CDR3 is TGTGCCAGTAGTATAGCCCGCGACAGGGTATTTGATGGCTACACCTTC. Protein product: CASSIARDRVFDGYTF.

The genes are TRBV18 and TRBJ2-1; 8 bases are shared with TRBD1. CDR3 length: 15 residues. Per germline, CDR1 KGHSH and CDR2 LQKENI. V lost 4 bases, J lost 4 bases, and 6 bases stayed unmatched. CDR3 coding DNA: TGTGCCAGCTCACAGGATCAGGGGGCGTACAATGAGCAGTTCTTC. It specifies CASSQDQGAYNEQFF.

This clone was seen a single time. DNA for the CDR3: TGTGCCATCAGTGTGGAGAATGAAAAACTGTTTTTT. It translates to CAISVENEKLFF. This chain joins TRBV10-3 and TRBJ1-4; no clear D gene. V was pared by 4 bases and J by 5 bases, with 5 bases between. Germline-derived CDR1 and CDR2 are ENHRY and SYGVKD. The CDR3 has 12 residues.

The chain couples TRBV4-1 to TRBJ2-7; tentatively, D is TRBD1 (6 bases). The CDR3 has 16 residues. Per germline, CDR1 MGHRA and CDR2 YSYEKL. With 2 bases removed from V and 2 bases from J, the gap between germline ends came to 16 bases. CDR3 sequence reads: CASSQLQGVETYEQYF. The DNA of the CDR3 is TGCGCCAGCAGCCAATTACAGGGAGTTGAAACCTACGAGCAGTACTTC.

The gene calls are TRBV15 and TRBJ2-1; maybe TRBD2 (7 bases). In germline, CDR1 is LNHNV, CDR2 YYDKDF (reference sequence). Trimming stripped 3 bases from V and 4 bases from J, with 13 bases between. The length of the CDR3 is 15 residues. The CDR3 DNA reads as TGTGCCACCAGCAGGGGGGGGCGGGAGTACAATGAGCAGTTCTTC. It codes for CATSRGGREYNEQFF.

This clone occurred once. The chain combines TRBV10-2 with TRBJ2-3, with D perhaps being TRBD1 or TRBD2 (6 bases each). Per germline, CDR1 WSHSY and CDR2 SAAADI. The CDR3 has 16 amino acids. Between the trimmed V and J ends, which lost 0 bases and 5 bases, there was a span of 15 bases. The CDR3 loop reads CASSESNGGTRDTQYF. The CDR3 nucleotides are TGCGCCAGCAGTGAGTCGAATGGCGGGACAAGAGATACGCAGTATTTT.

The chain couples TRBV5-6 to TRBJ1-2, with 10 positions matching TRBD1. J was trimmed by 6 bases and V by 4 bases; bases with no gene match: 3. This CDR3 contains 13 residues. CDR1 and CDR2 (germline): SGHDT, YYEEEE. The CDR3 DNA sequence: TGTGCCAGCAGCCGTGGACAGGGGGATGGCTACACCTTC. Translating gives CASSRGQGDGYTF.

The chain uses TRBV30 and TRBJ1-3; TRBD1 matches at 10 bases. The CDR3 consists of 15 residues. J gave up 8 bases and V 6 bases, and 13 bases lay outside the gene matches. CDR1 and CDR2 (germline): GTSNPN, SVGIG (reference sequence). The DNA for the CDR3 is TGTGCCTGCGCGACAGGGGGCAGCCCCGTACACACCATATATTTT. It yields the protein CACATGGSPVHTIYF.

The chain is built from TRBV6-1 and TRBJ1-1; 12 bases match TRBD1. Germline assignment: CDR1 MNHNS and CDR2 SASEGT. Germline trimming cut 4 bases from V and 11 bases from J; bases unmatched to any gene: 11. The CDR3 spans 15 residues. DNA of the CDR3: TGTGCCAGCAGTGTCATCCCGGGACAGGGGGCGGATGCTTTCTTT. Protein product: CASSVIPGQGADAFF.

The genes are TRBV5-4 and TRBJ1-2; TRBD1 aligns across 7 bases. Germline CDR1 and CDR2: SGHNT and YYREEE (reference sequence). The ends lost 2 bases at V and 4 bases at J; junction bases unmatched: 5. CDR3 size: 14 residues. The CDR3 bases are TGTGCCAGCAGCTTTTCCCGGGACAGCTATGGCTACACCTTC. It encodes CASSFSRDSYGYTF.

The chain carries TRBV20-1 and TRBJ1-2; possible D gene TRBD1, 5 bases. V shed 7 bases and J shed 8 bases, with 14 bases lying between them. Looked up from germline, CDR1 is DFQATT and CDR2 is SNEGSKA (reference sequence). This CDR3 has 11 amino acids. The CDR3 sequence: CSGDPGRGYTF. The CDR3 DNA is TGCAGTGGGGACCCAGGCCGGGGCTACACCTTC.

The chain uses TRBV28 and TRBJ2-1, with 12 bases aligning to TRBD2. The CDR3 sequence is 16 residues long. V gave up 6 bases and J gave up 9 bases; unmatched junction bases: 12. CDR1 and CDR2 (germline): MDHEN, SYDVKM. The CDR3 coding sequence is TGTGCCAGCAGGGACACTAGCGGGAGGCCCGGGGGTGAGCAGTTCTTC. Translating gives CASRDTSGRPGGEQFF.

As regards this clone: At the DNA level, this CDR3 is encoded by other sequences in the same sample as well. This chain joins TRBV5-1 and TRBJ1-1; TRBD1 agrees at 8 bases. CDR3 size: 15 residues. CDR1 and CDR2 (germline): SGHRS, YFSETQ. V lost 0 bases to trimming and J lost 4 bases; unmatched junction nucleotides: 5. Here the CDR3 reads CASSLGPGGGTEAFF. The CDR3 DNA reads as TGCGCCAGCAGCTTGGGGCCAGGGGGCGGCACTGAAGCTTTCTTT.

This clone was detected only once. V and J are TRBV30 and TRBJ1-1; D unresolved. Germline V lookup: CDR1 GTSNPN, CDR2 SVGIG (reference sequence). The CDR3 length is 13 residues. Trimming took off 2 bases at V and 2 bases at J, with 9 bases between the two ends. DNA of the CDR3: TGTGCCTGGAGTATAACAGAAAACACTGAAGCTTTCTTT. This encodes CAWSITENTEAFF.

The gene calls are TRBV7-9 and TRBJ1-5; no clear D. Trimming stripped 3 bases from V and 6 bases from J, with 6 bases between. There are 12 residues in the CDR3. Germline CDR1 and CDR2: SEHNR and FQNEAQ (reference sequence). CDR3 loop: CASSFLRQPQHF. The CDR3 DNA reads as TGTGCCAGCAGCTTCTTGCGTCAGCCCCAGCATTTT.

This clone was counted once. The chain's CDR3 is CASLPGRGSGANVLTF. The CDR3 DNA follows: TGTGCCAGCCTACCGGGCAGGGGGTCTGGGGCCAACGTCCTGACTTTC. The gene calls are TRBV28 and TRBJ2-6; 7 positions match TRBD1. V gave up 8 bases and J gave up 1 base; unmatched junction bases: 8. CDR3 length: 16 amino acids. Per the germline V gene, CDR1 is MDHEN and CDR2 is SYDVKM.